This T cell receptor (beta chain) was identified during a study of blood T cell repertoires in COVID-19. Recruits, aged 18 to 89 years, lived in approximately 26 US areas. This table comes from immunoSEQ multiplex PCR, and its TCRdb copy is limited to in-frame clones, with some not included. The data contain 260,000 or so clones, roughly 89% of them seen just once; the ten biggest clones take up around 2.6%. This CDR3 is built from 16 residues. V lost 3 bases to trimming and J lost 7 bases; unmatched junction nucleotides: 11. CDR1 and CDR2 from the germline V gene are SGHKS and YYEKEE (reference sequence).

The V and J genes are TRBV5-5 and TRBJ1-4, with 8 bases fitting TRBD1. The specimen sequenced was PBMCs or T cells enriched from blood (not recorded which). This receptor was identified in a woman in her twenties or thirties with acute COVID-19. The CDR3 protein is CASSYQGAQIGEKLFF. The CDR3 nucleotides are TGTGCCAGCAGCTATCAGGGGGCGCAGATAGGTGAAAAACTGTTTTTT.